These T cell receptor beta chains were read from a single sample in a study of blood T cell repertoires in COVID-19. The method was immunoSEQ multiplex PCR; TCRdb's version includes in-frame clones alone and lacks a portion of them. Among 270,000 or so clones listed, roughly 86% were seen once. The sample taken for sequencing was peripheral blood. These TCRs come from a middle-aged man with active or convalescent COVID-19. Both conserved end residues are part of each CDR3. A D gene is named only where the DNA matches it firmly. Where a row states a size, it is once, few, many or the class of an expanded clone; other rows omit it.

CDR3 protein	CDR3 DNA	D gene	V gene	clone size	J gene
CASSPNPGSTNEKLFF	TGTGCCAGCTCGCCGAATCCAGGGTCAACTAATGAAAAACTGTTTTTT	-	TRBV2	-	TRBJ1-4
CASSIVSNTQYF	TGTGCCAGTAGTATAGTTAGCAACACGCAGTATTTT	-	TRBV19	-	TRBJ2-3
CASSQVERRHNEQFF	TGTGCCAGCAGCCAAGTGGAGCGTCGGCACAATGAGCAGTTCTTC	-	TRBV14	once	TRBJ2-1
CASSHKRANHVRIYNEQFF	TGTGCCAGCAGCCATAAGAGGGCCAACCACGTCCGCATATACAATGAGCAGTTCTTC	-	TRBV14	-	TRBJ2-1
CASSSVPRMIETQYF	TGTGCTAGCAGCTCAGTCCCCAGGATGATTGAGACCCAGTACTTC	-	TRBV7-7	-	TRBJ2-5
CASSFGRAYEQYF	TGTGCCAGCAGTTTTGGCAGGGCCTACGAGCAGTACTTC	-	TRBV12-3/TRBV12-4	-	TRBJ2-7
CASSEGDYGYTF	TGTGCCAGCAGCGAGGGAGACTATGGCTACACCTTC	-	TRBV5-6	-	TRBJ1-2
CASRLDRGDSPLHF	TGCGCCAGCAGACTGGACAGGGGGGACTCACCCCTCCACTTT	TRBD1	TRBV10-2	-	TRBJ1-6
CSAGQGGETQYF	TGCAGCGCTGGACAGGGGGGGGAGACCCAGTACTTC	TRBD1	TRBV29-1	-	TRBJ2-5
CASSEKVGWGTDTQYF	TGTGCCAGCAGCGAAAAGGTGGGCTGGGGCACAGATACGCAGTATTTT	-	TRBV27	once	TRBJ2-3
CASSPGAGYGYTF	TGTGCCAGCTCACCGGGGGCAGGGTATGGCTACACCTTC	-	TRBV18	-	TRBJ1-2
CASSLGQGWSGELFF	TGCGCCAGCAGCTTGGGGCAGGGTTGGTCCGGGGAGCTGTTTTTT	-	TRBV5-1	-	TRBJ2-2
CATSPRQGMSEKLFF	TGTGCCACCAGCCCCCGACAGGGAATGAGCGAAAAACTGTTTTTT	TRBD1	TRBV15	-	TRBJ1-4
CASSLGTIGLASGELFF	TGCGCCAGCAGCTTGGGAACAATAGGACTAGCGTCCGGGGAGCTGTTTTTT	TRBD2	TRBV5-1	few	TRBJ2-2
CASSIGVGLAGGSGGYEQYF	TGTGCCAGTAGTATAGGCGTCGGACTAGCGGGAGGATCCGGAGGTTACGAGCAGTACTTC	TRBD2	TRBV19	-	TRBJ2-7
CASSQGGARPYGYTF	TGCGCCAGCAGCCAAGGCGGGGCCAGACCCTATGGCTACACCTTC	-	TRBV4-1	-	TRBJ1-2
CASSPLTGRRYTF	TGTGCCAGCAGCCCCTTGACAGGGAGACGCTACACCTTC	TRBD1	TRBV5-4	few	TRBJ1-2